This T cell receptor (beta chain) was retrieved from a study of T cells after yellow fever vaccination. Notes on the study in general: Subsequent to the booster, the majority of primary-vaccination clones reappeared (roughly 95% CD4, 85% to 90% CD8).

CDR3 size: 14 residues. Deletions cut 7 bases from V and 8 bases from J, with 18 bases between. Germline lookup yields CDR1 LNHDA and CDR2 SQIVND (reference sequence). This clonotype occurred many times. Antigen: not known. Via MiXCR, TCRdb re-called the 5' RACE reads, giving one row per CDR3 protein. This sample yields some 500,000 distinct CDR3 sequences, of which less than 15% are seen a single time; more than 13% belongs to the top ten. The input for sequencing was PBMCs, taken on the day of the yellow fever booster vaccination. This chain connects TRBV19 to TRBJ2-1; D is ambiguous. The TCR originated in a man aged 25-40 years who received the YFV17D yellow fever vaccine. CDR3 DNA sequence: TGTGCCAGTACCAAAGACACCCGGGTCTATGAGCAGTTCTTC. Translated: CASTKDTRVYEQFF.